This T cell receptor (beta chain) is from a study of blood T cells in healthy people across ages. It was with a sample-barcoded 5' primer and a J-beta primer mix that a second PCR of roughly 7 to 12 cycles was run. A tag from a template-switch adaptor with 12 random nucleotides marked each cDNA molecule. MiXCR, run by TCRdb on the 5' RACE reads, gives a single entry per CDR3 protein. The sample contains about 1.5 million distinct CDR3 sequences, roughly 43% of which appear only once. This clonotype showed up just a few times. Trimming cost V 7 bases and J 3 bases, with 10 bases left between them. There are 13 residues in the CDR3. Ranging in age from about 6 to 90, the donors were healthy Caucasian individuals from Russia.

The source of this sequence is a woman aged 18 to 35 in good health. The sequenced material came from blood. The J gene is TRBJ2-1, the V gene TRBV12-3 or TRBV12-4; unclear D gene. DNA of the CDR3: TGTGCCAGCACCCAGTGGCTCTACAATGAGCAGTTCTTC. It translates to CASTQWLYNEQFF.